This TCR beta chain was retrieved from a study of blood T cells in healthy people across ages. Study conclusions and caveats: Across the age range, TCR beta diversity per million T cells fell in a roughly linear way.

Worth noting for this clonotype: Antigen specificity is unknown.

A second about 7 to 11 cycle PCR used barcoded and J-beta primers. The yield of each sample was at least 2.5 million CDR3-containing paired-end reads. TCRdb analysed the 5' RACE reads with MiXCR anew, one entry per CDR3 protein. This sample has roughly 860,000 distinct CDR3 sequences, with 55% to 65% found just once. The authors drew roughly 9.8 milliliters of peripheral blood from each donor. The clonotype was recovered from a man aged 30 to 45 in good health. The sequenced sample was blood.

The CDR3 region is CASSLRPQETQYF. In DNA, the CDR3 is TGTGCCAGCAGTTTACGGCCCCAAGAGACCCAGTACTTC. The V and J genes are TRBV28 and TRBJ2-5; D is unclear. This CDR3 is built from 13 residues. V was clipped by 2 bases and J by 1 base, with 5 bases between them. In germline, CDR1 is MDHEN, CDR2 SYDVKM.